This entry lists 21 T cell receptor beta chains sequenced from one sample in a study of radiation and T cells in renal cell carcinoma (TCRdb year 2020). The library was prepared using the immunoSEQ multiplex PCR assay. Imported from immuneACCESS, the table was reduced by TCRdb to in-frame sequences with V and J called. These copies leave out some clones; in studies compared against another copy, an unresolved V gene accounts for under half, and the cause of the remainder is not known. The sample records 4,500 or so clones, approximately 65% of which are singletons. The top ten clones comprise around 40% of the sample. Sample time point, as interpreted from the label and publication: tumor resected at nephrectomy. The treatment or condition tag for this specimen amounts to: 15 Gy SBRT to primary tumor, nephrectomy 4 weeks later. The sample was tumor tissue, taken from a patient whose treatment included radiotherapy and nephrectomy. These receptors all come from a woman aged 60-75 years with renal cell carcinoma.

The genes are TRBV5-1 and TRBJ2-2, with D perhaps being TRBD1 or TRBD2 (5 bases each). Trimming shortened V by 0 bases and J by 4 bases, and 10 bases separated the two germline ends. The V gene's germline CDR1 is SGHRS and CDR2 YFSETQ. CDR3 length: 15 amino acids. This CDR3 is CASSLGSGSTGELFF. As DNA, the CDR3 is TGCGCCAGCAGCTTGGGTTCAGGGAGCACCGGGGAGCTGTTTTTT.

V usage is TRBV7-9 and J usage is TRBJ2-1; D is perhaps TRBD2 (6 bases). Trimming stripped 2 bases from V and 8 bases from J, with 19 bases between. Looked up from germline, CDR1 is SEHNR and CDR2 is FQNEAQ (reference sequence). This CDR3 has 16 amino acids. CDR3 bases: TGTGCCAGCAGCTTATCCCTTCGTACTAGCCCGGATGAGCAGTTCTTC. The encoded protein is CASSLSLRTSPDEQFF.

Only a few counts were recorded for this clone. The rearrangement joins TRBV6-4 to TRBJ2-2; D is unresolved. The CDR3 is made up of 13 amino acids. V lost 3 bases and J 1 base, leaving 3 bases between the germline ends. The V gene's germline CDR1 is MRHNA and CDR2 SNTAGT. The CDR3 coding sequence is TGTGCCAGCAGTGAAGGGAACACCGGGGAGCTGTTTTTT. It yields the protein CASSEGNTGELFF.

The J gene is TRBJ1-2, the V gene TRBV6-4; 8 bases are shared with TRBD1. The V and J ends lost 6 bases and 4 bases, in that order; junction bases with no gene match: 4. The CDR3 sequence is 13 residues long. CDR1 and CDR2 (germline): MRHNA, SNTAGT. As DNA, the CDR3 is TGTGCCAGCAGACCCGGGACAGGCTATGGCTACACCTTC. Its protein product is CASRPGTGYGYTF.

The chain is built from TRBV19 and TRBJ1-3; D is unclear. Germline V lookup: CDR1 LNHDA, CDR2 SQIVND (reference sequence). V was trimmed by 5 bases and J by 1 base, leaving 9 bases between them. The CDR3 is 14 residues long. Here the CDR3 reads CASSPDPSGNTIYF. The CDR3 DNA reads as TGTGCCAGTAGTCCCGACCCTTCTGGAAACACCATATATTTT.

The chain combines TRBV11-2 with TRBJ1-2; 9 bases align to TRBD1. This CDR3 is 14 amino acids long. The germline V gene encodes CDR1 SGHAT and CDR2 FQNNGV. V was clipped by 5 bases and J by 10 bases; unmatched bases: 11. DNA for the CDR3: TGTGCCAGCAGCCCCAACTCGGGACAGGGAATCTACACCTTC. Its protein product is CASSPNSGQGIYTF.

The chain links TRBV9 to TRBJ1-1; D remains ambiguous. The CDR3 loop spans 14 amino acids. Germline CDR1 SGDLS, CDR2 YYNGEE. Trimming stripped 4 bases from V and 4 bases from J, with 14 bases between. The CDR3 region is CASSLSPLGTEAFF. CDR3 bases: TGTGCCAGCAGCCTTAGCCCCCTGGGCACTGAAGCTTTCTTT.

CDR3 amino acids: CASSVASGGSYEQYF. Here the CDR3 DNA reads TGTGCCAGTAGTGTCGCTAGCGGGGGCTCCTACGAGCAGTACTTC. The gene calls are TRBV19 and TRBJ2-7; 10 nucleotides line up with TRBD2. Trimming at V came to 5 bases and at J to 0 bases, leaving 4 bases not matched to a gene. The CDR3 runs to 15 residues. Germline CDR1 LNHDA, CDR2 SQIVND (reference sequence).

The chain has TRBV5-1 and TRBJ2-1, with TRBD2 as a possible D gene (5 bases). The CDR3 sequence is 14 residues long. Germline lookup yields CDR1 SGHRS and CDR2 YFSETQ. Trimming cost V 2 bases and J 4 bases, with 10 bases left between them. This chain's CDR3 is CASSLLGAYNEQFF. The CDR3 DNA sequence: TGCGCCAGCAGCTTACTAGGAGCGTACAATGAGCAGTTCTTC.

The V and J genes are TRBV5-5 and TRBJ2-7; TRBD1 aligns across 7 bases. Trimming at V came to 2 bases and at J to 2 bases, leaving 1 base not matched to a gene. The CDR3 loop spans 13 amino acids. Germline loops: CDR1 SGHKS, CDR2 YYEKEE (reference sequence). The CDR3 here is CASSFQGAYEQYF. The CDR3 nucleotides read TGTGCCAGCAGCTTTCAGGGGGCCTACGAGCAGTACTTC.

This clone appeared a few times. The chain is built from TRBV11-2 and TRBJ2-4; D ambiguous. CDR3 size: 12 residues. Trimming removed 4 bases from V and 7 bases from J, with 8 bases in between. Looked up from germline, CDR1 is SGHAT and CDR2 is FQNNGV. The CDR3 nucleotides are TGTGCCAGCAGCTACTATGGTAACATTCAGTACTTC. It specifies CASSYYGNIQYF.

This rearrangement joins TRBV19 to TRBJ2-6; D gene ambiguous. The V end lost 0 bases, the J end lost 1 base, and 4 bases lay between the germline ends. CDR1 is LNHDA, CDR2 SQIVND, per germline (reference sequence). There are 15 residues in the CDR3. The CDR3 DNA reads TGTGCCAGTAGTATAGAACTATCTGGGGCCAACGTCCTGACTTTC. Translation gives CASSIELSGANVLTF.

The chain links TRBV19 to TRBJ2-5, with a tentative D call TRBD1 (6 bases). CDR1 is LNHDA and CDR2 is SQIVND in the germline V gene (reference sequence). The CDR3 is 14 residues long. Trimming took 5 bases from V and 11 from J, leaving 21 bases between them. CDR3 sequence reads: CASSQPGHRLEQYF. DNA for the CDR3: TGTGCCAGTAGTCAGCCGGGACACCGCCTGGAGCAGTACTTC.

This clone was picked up a small number of times. The chain is built from TRBV7-2 and TRBJ1-5; D is undetermined. The CDR3 consists of 13 residues. CDR1 and CDR2 from the germline V gene are SGHTA and FQGNSA. V dropped 3 bases and J dropped 4 bases, with 7 bases sitting between them. The CDR3 nucleotides are TGTGCCAGCAGCTTGAACAGTAATCAGCCCCAGCATTTT. Its protein product is CASSLNSNQPQHF.

This clone was picked up a small number of times. The chain is built from TRBV5-1 and TRBJ2-3; 8 nucleotides line up with TRBD2. CDR3 size: 15 residues. Trimming took 1 base from V and 3 from J; bases not matched to a gene: 4. Germline CDR1 is SGHRS and CDR2 is YFSETQ. The CDR3 sequence: CASSLTIAGTDTQYF. For the CDR3, the DNA is TGCGCCAGCAGCTTGACGATAGCGGGAACAGATACGCAGTATTTT.

This clone was found a few times. The chain recombines TRBV6-6 with TRBJ2-3, with 7 positions matching TRBD2. The CDR3 loop spans 16 amino acids. CDR1 and CDR2 (germline): MNHNY, SVGAGI (reference sequence). After removal of 6 bases from V and 3 bases from J, the junction contained 12 bases not matched to a gene. CDR3 sequence: CASRAQGRGGTDTQYF. The CDR3 bases are TGTGCCAGCAGGGCTCAAGGGAGGGGAGGAACAGATACGCAGTATTTT.

In its sample, this clone was seen a few times. The rearrangement uses TRBV5-1 and TRBJ2-3; TRBD2 matches at 7 bases. This CDR3 has 17 residues. Germline CDR1 and CDR2: SGHRS and YFSETQ. With V trimmed by 6 bases and J by 2 bases, 15 bases remained unmatched. Written as DNA, the CDR3 is TGCGCCAGCATCTCCACCTCAGCGGGAAGTACCACAGATACGCAGTATTTT. This gives the protein CASISTSAGSTTDTQYF.

This clone was seen a few times. The chain recombines TRBV9 with TRBJ2-2; 7 positions agree with TRBD1. With V trimmed by 6 bases and J by 0 bases, 2 bases remained unmatched. The CDR3 extends over 14 amino acids. Per germline, CDR1 SGDLS and CDR2 YYNGEE. CDR3 loop: CASTGGPNTGELFF. CDR3 nucleotide sequence: TGTGCCAGCACAGGGGGACCGAACACCGGGGAGCTGTTTTTT.

V gene TRBV5-1 combines with J gene TRBJ2-1; 12 bases map to TRBD1. The CDR3 totals 15 residues. Trimming at V came to 3 bases and at J to 8 bases, leaving 6 bases not matched to a gene. Per the germline V gene, CDR1 is SGHRS and CDR2 is YFSETQ. CDR3 amino acids: CASSSHGTGGDEQFF. The CDR3 DNA sequence: TGCGCCAGCAGCTCTCACGGGACAGGGGGCGATGAGCAGTTCTTC.

V is TRBV5-1 and J is TRBJ2-3; TRBD2 matches at 9 bases. CDR3 length equals 15 residues. Germline V gives CDR1 SGHRS, CDR2 YFSETQ. V lost 4 bases, J lost 4 bases, and 7 bases stayed unmatched. CDR3 sequence (DNA): TGCGCCAGCAGCGTACTAGCGGGTCGCTCAGATACGCAGTATTTT. Translation gives CASSVLAGRSDTQYF.

J is TRBJ2-5 and V is TRBV19; the D call may be TRBD1 or TRBD2 (5 bases each). V gave up 5 bases and J gave up 4 bases, with 14 bases separating them. Per the germline V gene, CDR1 is LNHDA and CDR2 is SQIVND (reference sequence). The CDR3 loop spans 14 amino acids. CDR3 amino acids: CASSPGTPRETQYF. The DNA of the CDR3 is TGTGCCAGTAGTCCAGGGACCCCGCGAGAGACCCAGTACTTC. Combining the CDR3 with reference TRBV19 and TRBJ2-5 gives the whole variable domain DGGITQSPKYLFRKEGQNVTLSCEQNLNHDAMYWYRQDPGQGLRLIYYSQIVNDFQKGDIAEGYSVSREKKESFPLTVTSAQKNPTAFYLCASSPGTPRETQYFGPGTRLLVL.